The clone carrying this TCR beta chain has only a few counts. Its specificity is not known. This CDR3 region has 14 residues. Trimming stripped 2 bases from V and 8 bases from J, with 14 bases between. The germline V gene encodes CDR1 SGHRS and CDR2 YFSETQ. Sequencing used immunoSEQ multiplex PCR; TCRdb keeps in-frame clones, though not all of them. The data hold roughly 16,000 clones, with about 70% observed a single time. In the ViraFEST assay, antigen-specific CD4+ clonotypes were identified by expansion after peptide-pool stimulation. Investigators separated out CD4+ T cells once more than nine days of culture had passed. This person caught SARS-CoV-2 sometime from March to December 2020, and PCR testing confirmed the infection. BNT162b2 vaccine or mRNA-1273 vaccine was given to participants in two doses. Cultures received IL-2 medium that replaced half the medium on days 3 and 7. The data derive from a study of vaccination effects on CD4 cells after COVID-19. Study-level information: It was a median of 72 days after the second dose that post-vaccine samples were obtained.

Material: CD4+ T cells from PBMCs cultured with SARS-CoV-2 spike peptides, obtained after COVID-19 vaccination. The sequence derives from a human donor who had a prior SARS-CoV-2 infection. The chain couples TRBV5-1 to TRBJ2-1; D is uncertain. The CDR3 DNA sequence: TGCGCCAGCAGCTTCGGTCTCCCCTGGGATGAGCAGTTCTTC. Its protein is CASSFGLPWDEQFF.